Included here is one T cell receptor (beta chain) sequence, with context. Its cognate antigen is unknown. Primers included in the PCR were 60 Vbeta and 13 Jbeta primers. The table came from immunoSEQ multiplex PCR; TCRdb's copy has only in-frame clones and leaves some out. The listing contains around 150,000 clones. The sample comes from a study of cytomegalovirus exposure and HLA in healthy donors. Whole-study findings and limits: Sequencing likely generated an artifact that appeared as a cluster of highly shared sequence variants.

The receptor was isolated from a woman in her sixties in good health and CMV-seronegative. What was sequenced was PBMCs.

The CDR3 loop is CASSRTSGGPNEQFF. CDR3 nucleotides: TGCGCCAGCAGCCGGACTAGCGGGGGACCTAATGAGCAGTTCTTC. The chain uses TRBV5-1 and TRBJ2-1; 13 bases agree with TRBD2. Trimming took 4 bases from V and 7 from J; bases not matched to a gene: 5. This CDR3 comprises 15 residues. Germline V lookup: CDR1 SGHRS, CDR2 YFSETQ.